This TCR beta chain is drawn from a study of post-analysis software for immune sequencing data. Study-wide results and limits: With TRBV5-6, TRBV5-1 and TRBV20-1 included, several TRBV segments were more frequent in patients than in controls. Same-batch preparations were strongly co-clustered by F measure.

Regarding this clonotype: The target antigen is unknown.

Carried by the TCR beta cDNA libraries were unique molecular identifiers. Each sample of about 0.9 to 10 million input T cells yielded 500,000 or so cDNA molecules, so each molecule approximated one T cell. A single record per CDR3 protein comes from TCRdb applying MiXCR to the PCR reads. The sample comprises hundreds of thousands of distinct CDR3 sequences, under 70% of which are singletons, and approximately 4.3% rests with the top ten. In germline, CDR1 is SEHNR, CDR2 FQNEAQ (reference sequence). Trimming took off 2 bases at V and 1 base at J, with 8 bases between the two ends. The CDR3 extends over 15 amino acids.

The sequenced sample was blood. The sequence was obtained from a girl under 18 with multiple sclerosis. V usage is TRBV7-9 and J usage is TRBJ2-2; no clear D gene. CDR3 coding DNA: TGTGCCAGCAGCTTAAGGTGGATGAACACCGGGGAGCTGTTTTTT. Its translation: CASSLRWMNTGELFF.